This TCR beta chain was observed in a study of metastatic and nonmetastatic thyroid tumors. Study as a whole: Repertoires were compared across blood and tumor or nodule tissue from malignant and benign thyroid patients.

General observations from the study: Reports indicated that malignant thyroid tumors showed significantly higher TCR beta diversity than benign nodules did, in blood and tumor.

The germline V gene has CDR1 MGHDK and CDR2 SYGVNS. The length of the CDR3 is 16 residues. Trimming took 6 bases from V and 4 from J; bases not matched to a gene: 10. The sample holds many counts of this clone. Antigen: not known. MiXCR reprocessed the PCR reads for TCRdb. Of 21,000 or so clones in the sample, roughly an eighth were seen once. All patients reached thyroid surgery having received no treatment beforehand. The J gene is TRBJ1-3, the V gene TRBV25-1; TRBD1 matches 9 bases. The source is a male donor with papillary thyroid cancer or a benign thyroid nodule (not recorded which). Some clones in this sample may be carry-over from other donors' samples. The material sequenced was blood. CDR3 coding DNA: TGTGCCAGCAGGGGTCGGGACAGGGCTTTGGGAAACACCATATATTTT. Its translation is CASRGRDRALGNTIYF.